The 29 T cell receptor beta chains below were found in one sample sequenced in a study of T cell responses to AZD1222 COVID-19 vaccine. TCRdb keeps only in-frame clones here, not all; method: immunoSEQ multiplex PCR. The sample comprises some 170,000 clones, roughly 89% of which are singletons, and approximately 1.8% rests with the top ten. Sequencing was performed on peripheral blood, taken on day 0 of AZD1222 vaccination. The receptors stem from an adult in good health.

V is TRBV2 and J is TRBJ1-4; 9 bases match TRBD1. Germline values: CDR1 SNHLY, CDR2 FYNNEI. J was trimmed by 7 bases and V by 2 bases; bases with no gene match: 5. The CDR3 is 15 amino acids. The CDR3 loop is CASSENWTGAEKLFF. CDR3 in DNA: TGTGCCAGCAGTGAAAACTGGACAGGGGCTGAAAAACTGTTTTTT. Variable domain in full (rest from reference TRBV2 and TRBJ1-4): EPEVTQTPSHQVTQMGQEVILRCVPISNHLYFYWYRQILGQKVEFLVSFYNNEISEKSEIFDDQFSVERPDGSNFTLKIRSTKLEDSAMYFCASSENWTGAEKLFFGSGTQLSVL.

The chain carries TRBV6-5 and TRBJ2-7; D may be TRBD1 or TRBD2 (5 bases each). CDR3 length: 14 amino acids. Germline loops: CDR1 MNHEY, CDR2 SVGAGI. V was clipped by 5 bases and J by 2 bases, with 13 bases between them. The CDR3 nucleotides are TGTGCCAGCAGTCTTTGGGACGGCCCCTACGAGCAGTACGTC. Protein product: CASSLWDGPYEQYV.

J is TRBJ2-1 and V is TRBV11-1; 10 bases are a match to TRBD2. V shed 5 bases and J 7 bases; nucleotides not matched to a gene: 8. The CDR3 spans 15 residues. From germline, CDR1 is SGHAT and CDR2 FQDESV (reference sequence). CDR3 DNA: TGTGCCAGCAGCCAGAGACTAGCGGGCGGTAATGAGCAGTTCTTC. Protein product: CASSQRLAGGNEQFF.

V and J are TRBV5-4 and TRBJ1-1; D is uncertain. With 4 bases removed from V and 7 bases from J, the gap between germline ends came to 11 bases. CDR1 is SGHNT, CDR2 YYREEE, per germline (reference sequence). The CDR3 covers 12 residues. The CDR3 DNA reads as TGTGCCAGCAGCCTCGATGACCTTGAAGCTTTCTTT. This encodes CASSLDDLEAFF. Full variable domain (missing parts from reference TRBV5-4 and TRBJ1-1): ETGVTQSPTHLIKTRGQQVTLRCSSQSGHNTVSWYQQALGQGPQFIFQYYREEENGRGNFPPRFSGLQFPNYSSELNVNALELDDSALYLCASSLDDLEAFFGQGTRLTVV.

The chain joins TRBV6-2 or TRBV6-3 to TRBJ1-5, with 7 bases aligning to TRBD1. Trimming at V came to 2 bases and at J to 2 bases, leaving 6 bases not matched to a gene. The CDR3 has 16 residues. Germline-derived CDR1 and CDR2 are MNHEY and SVGEGT. In DNA form, the CDR3 reads TGTGCCAGCAGTTACCTACAGGGGTTGGGCAATCAGCCCCAGCATTTT. Translating it yields CASSYLQGLGNQPQHF.

This chain uses TRBV6-2 or TRBV6-3 with TRBJ2-7, with D tentatively TRBD1 (6 bases). Germline V gives CDR1 MNHEY, CDR2 SVGEGT. Trimming shortened V by 6 bases and J by 3 bases, and 15 bases separated the two germline ends. This CDR3 has 14 residues. CDR3 nucleotide sequence: TGTGCCAGCAGCTCCGCCATGACAGGCTACGAGCAGTACTTC. Protein product: CASSSAMTGYEQYF.

The genes are TRBV7-2 and TRBJ1-2; D is ambiguous. V was trimmed by 4 bases and J by 8 bases, leaving 11 bases between them. Germline V gene sequence: CDR1 SGHTA, CDR2 FQGNSA. The CDR3 contains 12 residues. The CDR3 protein is CASSSYSVGYTF. In nucleotides, the CDR3 is TGTGCCAGCAGCTCGTACAGCGTAGGCTACACCTTC.

This clone was found once. The chain's CDR3 is CASTLNADTQYF. CDR3 DNA sequence: TGTGCCAGCACCCTAAACGCAGATACGCAGTATTTT. This chain joins TRBV28 and TRBJ2-3; D is unresolved. The germline V gene encodes CDR1 MDHEN and CDR2 SYDVKM. Trimming took off 7 bases at V and 4 bases at J, with 9 bases between the two ends. The CDR3 is 12 amino acids.

The chain combines TRBV6-6 with TRBJ2-7; 10 bases are a match to TRBD1. This CDR3 contains 15 residues. V trimming: 6 bases; J trimming: 4 bases; junction bases outside the gene matches: 9. CDR1 is MNHNY, CDR2 SVGAGI, per germline (reference sequence). CDR3 sequence: CASSRRDRGAYEQYV. DNA of the CDR3: TGTGCCAGCAGCCGCCGGGACAGGGGAGCTTACGAGCAGTACGTC.

V usage is TRBV30 and J usage is TRBJ2-2, with a possible D match to TRBD1 (5 bases). The CDR3 runs 13 residues. V was cut by 0 bases and J by 5 bases, with 7 bases left in between. Germline lookup yields CDR1 GTSNPN and CDR2 SVGIG (reference sequence). CDR3 coding DNA: TGTGCCTGGAGTGTCCGACAGACCGGGGAGCTGTTTTTT. It translates to CAWSVRQTGELFF. The full variable domain, with the rest looked up from reference TRBV30 and TRBJ2-2, is SQTIHQWPATLVQPVGSPLSLECTVEGTSNPNLYWYRQAAGRGLQLLFYSVGIGQISSEVPQNLSASRPQDRQFILSSKKLLLSDSGFYLCAWSVRQTGELFFGEGSRLTVL.

The chain couples TRBV28 to TRBJ1-5; 7 nucleotides align to TRBD1. Germline lookup yields CDR1 MDHEN and CDR2 SYDVKM. The V gene end was trimmed by 5 bases and the J gene end by 7 bases; junction bases not matched to a gene: 8. The CDR3 covers 14 residues. CDR3 nucleotide sequence: TGTGCCAGCAGTCCGAGACAGGGCGGGCAGCCCCAGCATTTT. It codes for CASSPRQGGQPQHF. Full variable domain (rest looked up from reference TRBV28 and TRBJ1-5): DVKVTQSSRYLVKRTGEKVFLECVQDMDHENMFWYRQDPGLGLRLIYFSYDVKMKEKGDIPEGYSVSREKKERFSLILESASTNQTSMYLCASSPRQGGQPQHFGDGTRLSIL.

V is TRBV27 and J is TRBJ1-6, with 12 bases matching TRBD1. CDR1 is MNHEY, CDR2 SMNVEV, per germline (reference sequence). The CDR3 is made up of 18 amino acids. With V trimmed by 3 bases and J by 5 bases, 8 bases remained unmatched. Written as DNA, the CDR3 is TGTGCCAGCAGTTTTACGGGGACAGGGGGCTTCCATAATTCACCCCTCCACTTT. The encoded protein is CASSFTGTGGFHNSPLHF.

The chain employs TRBV18 and TRBJ2-1; 8 bases fit TRBD2. With 0 bases clipped from V and 7 bases from J, the junction kept 11 bases outside the gene matches. There are 17 residues in the CDR3. Looked up from germline, CDR1 is KGHSH and CDR2 is LQKENI. The CDR3 coding sequence is TGTGCCAGCTCACCACCGGGAGCCGGGAGGGCCAAGAATGAGCAGTTCTTC. Its protein is CASSPPGAGRAKNEQFF.

The V gene is TRBV4-3, the J gene TRBJ2-2; D unresolved. The length of the CDR3 is 13 residues. Between the trimmed V and J ends, which lost 1 base and 3 bases, there was a span of 3 bases. From germline, CDR1 is LGHNA and CDR2 YSLEER. The CDR3 is CASSQGYTGELFF. In DNA form, the CDR3 reads TGCGCCAGCAGCCAAGGGTACACCGGGGAGCTGTTTTTT.

V is TRBV3-1 (or the pseudogene TRBV3-2) and J is TRBJ1-5, with D tentatively TRBD1 (5 bases). The CDR3 is made up of 15 amino acids. From germline, CDR1 is LGHDT and CDR2 YNNKEL (reference sequence). V was pared by 4 bases and J by 3 bases, with 13 bases between. The CDR3 spells CASSLGGASNQPQHF. The CDR3 region has the DNA TGTGCCAGCAGCCTGGGAGGGGCCTCCAATCAGCCCCAGCATTTT.

The chain uses TRBV29-1 and TRBJ1-1; 8 nucleotides agree with TRBD1. The trim removed 4 bases at V and 1 base at J, leaving 2 bases unmatched. The CDR3 spans 13 residues. Germline V lookup: CDR1 SQVTM, CDR2 ANQGSEA. Written as DNA, the CDR3 is TGCAGCGTTGGGGGGACAGGGAACACTGAAGCTTTCTTT. Protein product: CSVGGTGNTEAFF.

The CDR3 nucleotides are TGTGCCAGCAGCGGCACAGCGATTTCCAATGAGCAGTTCTTC. Its protein is CASSGTAISNEQFF. The chain carries TRBV25-1 and TRBJ2-1; D is undetermined. The CDR3 totals 14 residues. CDR1 and CDR2 (germline): MGHDK, SYGVNS. V dropped 6 bases and J dropped 6 bases, with 15 bases sitting between them.

The chain links TRBV5-1 to TRBJ1-6; a weak D match, TRBD1 (6 bases). Germline assignment: CDR1 SGHRS and CDR2 YFSETQ. The CDR3 spans 14 residues. The ends were cut back, 1 base at V and 7 bases at J, with 9 bases in the middle. The CDR3: CASSLNGQNSPLHF. The CDR3, as DNA: TGCGCCAGCAGCTTGAACGGACAGAATTCACCCCTCCACTTT.

The chain links TRBV5-5 to TRBJ1-5, with D unclear. CDR3 length equals 15 residues. Germline V gene data show CDR1 as SGHKS and CDR2 as YYEKEE (reference sequence). Trimming shortened V by 4 bases and J by 0 bases, and 11 bases separated the two germline ends. CDR3 in DNA: TGTGCCAGCAGCCCCAGGATTTATAGCAATCAGCCCCAGCATTTT. This sequence encodes CASSPRIYSNQPQHF.

This clone was counted between two and nine times. V and J are TRBV5-4 and TRBJ1-6, with unresolved D. The V end was cut by 0 bases, the J end by 10 bases, with 11 bases between. Germline CDR1 reads SGHNT; CDR2 reads YYREEE (reference sequence). The CDR3 is made up of 14 amino acids. The chain's CDR3 is CASSLEISLSPLHF. The CDR3 DNA is TGTGCCAGCAGCTTGGAAATCAGTCTCTCACCCCTCCACTTT.

This sequence joins TRBV5-1 and TRBJ2-7; D is perhaps TRBD2 (6 bases). The CDR3 totals 14 residues. V lost 0 bases to trimming and J lost 0 bases, with 7 bases between them. CDR1 and CDR2 (germline): SGHRS, YFSETQ. The CDR3 nucleotides are TGCGCCAGCAGCTTGGGGGACTCCTCCTACGAGCAGTACTTC. Translation: CASSLGDSSYEQYF. The variable domain in full, with the rest retrieved from reference TRBV5-1 and TRBJ2-7, is KAGVTQTPRYLIKTRGQQVTLSCSPISGHRSVSWYQQTPGQGLQFLFEYFSETQRNKGNFPGRFSGRQFSNSRSEMNVSTLELGDSALYLCASSLGDSSYEQYFGPGTRLTVT.

This clone turned up a few times. The identical CDR3 is also encoded by other nucleotide sequences in the sample. The V call is TRBV10-1, the J call TRBJ1-5, with D hard to call. CDR1 is WNHNN and CDR2 is SYGVQD in the germline V gene (reference sequence). V lost 5 bases, J lost 2 bases, and 7 bases lay in between. This CDR3 spans 13 amino acids. In DNA, the CDR3 is TGCGCCAGCAGTCCAGCCGGCAATCAGCCCCAGCATTTT. Protein product: CASSPAGNQPQHF.

This chain connects TRBV10-3 to TRBJ1-2; no clear D gene. Trimming pared 0 bases from V and 4 bases from J, leaving 12 bases between. This CDR3 has 15 residues. The germline V gene has CDR1 ENHRY and CDR2 SYGVKD. The CDR3: CAISESLRDPYGYTF. The CDR3 bases are TGTGCCATCAGTGAGTCGTTAAGGGATCCCTATGGCTACACCTTC.

The chain employs TRBV19 and TRBJ1-2; D not resolved. This CDR3 spans 13 amino acids. Trimming took off 7 bases at V and 3 bases at J, with 12 bases between the two ends. Germline CDR1 is LNHDA and CDR2 is SQIVND (reference sequence). The CDR3 here is CASNPGRDYGYTF. Written as DNA, the CDR3 is TGTGCCAGTAACCCAGGCCGCGACTATGGCTACACCTTC.

This clone appeared a few times. This sequence joins TRBV6-2 or TRBV6-3 and TRBJ2-5; TRBD2 aligns across 8 bases. The CDR3 covers 16 residues. Germline CDR1 and CDR2: MNHEY and SVGEGT. J was trimmed by 0 bases and V by 2 bases; bases with no gene match: 5. CDR3 bases: TGTGCCAGCAGTTACATCCCAGCGGGGGACCAAGAGACCCAGTACTTC. This gives the protein CASSYIPAGDQETQYF.

J is TRBJ1-2 and V is TRBV3-1 (or the pseudogene TRBV3-2), with D tentatively TRBD1 (6 bases). V lost 3 bases, J lost 7 bases, and 24 bases lay in between. Germline V gene lookup returns CDR1 LGHDT and CDR2 YNNKEL (reference sequence). The CDR3 has 17 residues. The CDR3 region is CASSHHGTQASRGGYTF. In nucleotides, the CDR3 is TGTGCCAGCAGCCACCACGGGACACAAGCTAGTCGCGGTGGCTACACCTTC.

This clone was recorded once. This chain joins TRBV14 and TRBJ2-5, with D unresolved. The length of the CDR3 is 12 residues. V was pared by 1 base and J by 5 bases, with 5 bases between. Per germline, CDR1 SGHDN and CDR2 FVKESK. CDR3 bases: TGTGCCAGCAGCCAAGTGGGGGAGACCCAGTACTTC. This encodes CASSQVGETQYF.

This rearrangement joins TRBV28 to TRBJ2-5, with 7 bases fitting TRBD2. The CDR3 sequence is 16 residues long. V lost 6 bases, J lost 5 bases, and 15 bases stayed unmatched. The germline V gene has CDR1 MDHEN and CDR2 SYDVKM. The CDR3 region is CASSPPGGRARETQYF. CDR3 coding DNA: TGTGCCAGCAGCCCCCCTGGGGGGAGGGCCAGGGAGACCCAGTACTTC.

This sequence joins TRBV5-3 and TRBJ1-5; D gene ambiguous. TRBV5-3 is classed as an ORF, of uncertain function. Trimming cost V 4 bases and J 5 bases, with 19 bases left between them. The CDR3 contains 16 residues. CDR3 coding DNA: TGTGCCAGAAGCCTGGGGTGGGTCGTGATTTATCAGCCCCAGCATTTT. It is translated as CARSLGWVVIYQPQHF.